This TCR beta chain was obtained from a study of cytomegalovirus exposure and HLA in healthy donors. Study outcomes and limitations: TCR beta chains associated with HLA were, in a later analysis, more clonally expanded than equally common others. With later analysis, a missense DCLRE1C variant became linked to TCR beta V- and J-gene trimming.

This clone was detected only a few times. The antigen is unknown. The junction had 9 bases not matched to a gene; V was cut back by 4 bases and J by 6 bases. CDR3 length equals 15 residues. Germline CDR1 and CDR2: SGHTS and YDEGEE. With 60 Vbeta and 13 Jbeta primers, the PCR was carried out. Measured with immunoSEQ multiplex PCR; TCRdb has only the in-frame clones, and not every one. The sample includes 120,000 or so clones, over 80% seen only once; the top ten take about 20%. The chain employs TRBV5-8 and TRBJ1-4; TRBD1 matches at 7 bases. Sample: PBMCs. The clonotype originates from a man aged 18 to 30 in good health and CMV-seropositive. CDR3 coding DNA: TGTGCCAGCAGCGCCCGGACAGGACGGGATGAAAAACTGTTTTTT. Protein: CASSARTGRDEKLFF.